This T cell receptor (beta chain) was sequenced for a study of regulatory T cells in long-lasting Graves disease. Study-wide results and limits: When disease was persistent, TRBV28, TRBJ1-2 and TRBJ2-5 were the favored segments. With some 2,700 shared public clonotypes, persistent patients exceeded new patients, who shared over 950.

Both iRepertoire HTBI primers and Arm-PCR of CDR3 regions were used to build the TCR beta libraries. TCRdb passed the multiplex PCR reads through MiXCR, listing each CDR3 protein once. Among roughly 450,000 distinct CDR3 sequences listed, approximately 22% were seen once. The time point: persistent/refractory GD, antithyroid drugs over 5 years with positive TRAb. PBMC RNA served as the TCR library source. One endocrinology department in Xi'an, China, was where patients came from. Details on this clonotype: As yet, its antigen is unknown. The conserved closing phenylalanine or tryptophan is absent in this CDR3, likely reflecting a read error.

The trim removed 2 bases at V and 0 bases at J, leaving 5 bases unmatched. The germline V gene has CDR1 DFQATT and CDR2 SNEGSKA (reference sequence). CDR3 length: 15 residues. Sample: peripheral blood mononuclear cells (PBMCs), taken when the disease was refractory, from a patient treated with antithyroid drugs. The rearrangement uses TRBV20-1 and TRBJ2-5; 8 bases are shared with TRBD1. This receptor was taken from a female donor with Graves disease. CDR3 sequence reads: CSARLDRAYQETQYL. The CDR3 DNA follows: TGCAGTGCTAGACTGGACAGGGCTTACCAAGAGACCCAGTACCTC.